This TCR beta chain was captured by sequencing in a study of blood T cell repertoires in COVID-19. Background on the study: From the United States, Italy and Spain came samples of acute and convalescent COVID-19.

Authors' processing steps: Using reference gene primer amplification, nucleated cell counts were estimated. Data came from immunoSEQ multiplex PCR; TCRdb stores just in-frame clones and leaves some out. That table supplies the V and J calls and clone size; D and trimming were determined from the DNA. The data contain nearly 400,000 clones, roughly 86% of them singletons. Germline V lookup: CDR1 ENHRY, CDR2 SYGVKD. The CDR3 contains 14 residues. V was pared by 4 bases and J by 6 bases, with 10 bases between. Clinical history reported by participants formed the basis on which cohorts were assigned. This receptor was obtained from a woman in her 30s who had recovered from COVID-19. The chain uses TRBV10-3 and TRBJ1-6; a possible D gene is TRBD1 (5 bases). The sample taken for sequencing was PBMCs or T cells enriched from blood (not recorded which). The CDR3 here is CAISAGGSNSPLHF. CDR3 DNA: TGTGCCATCAGTGCGGGGGGTAGTAATTCACCCCTCCACTTT.